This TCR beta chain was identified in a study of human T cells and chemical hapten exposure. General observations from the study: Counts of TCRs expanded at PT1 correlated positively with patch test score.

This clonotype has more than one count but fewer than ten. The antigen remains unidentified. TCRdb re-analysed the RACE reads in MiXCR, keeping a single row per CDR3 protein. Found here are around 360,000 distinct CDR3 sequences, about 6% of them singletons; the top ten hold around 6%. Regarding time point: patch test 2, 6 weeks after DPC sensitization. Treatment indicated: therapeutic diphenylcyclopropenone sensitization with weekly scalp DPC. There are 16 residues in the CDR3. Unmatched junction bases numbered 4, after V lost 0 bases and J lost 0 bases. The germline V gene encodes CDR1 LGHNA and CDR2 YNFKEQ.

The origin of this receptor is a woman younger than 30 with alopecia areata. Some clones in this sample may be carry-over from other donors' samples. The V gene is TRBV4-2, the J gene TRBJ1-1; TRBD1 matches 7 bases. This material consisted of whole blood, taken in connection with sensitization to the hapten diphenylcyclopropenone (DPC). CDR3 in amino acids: CASSQEGTVVNTEAFF. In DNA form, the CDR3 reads TGTGCCAGCAGCCAAGAAGGGACAGTCGTGAACACTGAAGCTTTCTTT.